Shown below are 6 T cell receptor beta chains from a single sample sequenced in a study of response to subunit inactivated influenza vaccine. One entry per CDR3 protein, called by TCRdb with MiXCR from the RT-PCR reads. The table records 500,000 to 600,000 distinct CDR3 sequences, 13% to 15% of them present only once. Sequenced here: PBMCs from blood, sampled 11 to 12 days after vaccination. The origin of the receptors is a man aged 50-60 years who received an inactivated influenza vaccine.

This clonotype has just a few counts. The chain joins TRBV12-3 or TRBV12-4 to TRBJ2-3, with 8 bases that match TRBD2. V dropped 1 base and J dropped 2; count of bases not matched to a gene: 2. The length of the CDR3 is 15 residues. The CDR3 nucleotides are TGTGCCAGCAGTTTAGGCGGGGGGATCACAGATACGCAGTATTTT. Translated, it gives CASSLGGGITDTQYF.

Only a few counts were recorded for this clonotype. This chain links TRBV7-3 with TRBJ2-1; 13 nucleotides align to TRBD2. Germline assignment: CDR1 SGHTA and CDR2 FQGTGA. Trimming removed 5 bases from V and 6 bases from J; junction bases left unmatched: 10. The CDR3 covers 17 residues. The CDR3 sequence: CASSPRRRLAGGNEQFF. In DNA form, the CDR3 reads TGTGCCAGCAGCCCCCGTCGACGACTAGCGGGAGGCAATGAGCAGTTCTTC.

This chain uses TRBV5-1 with TRBJ1-2; 7 bases line up with TRBD1. The CDR3 is made up of 13 amino acids. V was pared by 4 bases and J by 4 bases, with 4 bases of the junction left unmatched. Germline CDR1 SGHRS, CDR2 YFSETQ. The CDR3 sequence: CASSQNRGYGYTF. The CDR3 coding sequence is TGCGCCAGCAGCCAAAACAGGGGCTATGGCTACACCTTC.

The V and J genes are TRBV3-1 and TRBJ1-4; D remains ambiguous. This CDR3 contains 17 residues. Trimming stripped 3 bases from V and 0 bases from J, with 14 bases between. Germline CDR1 reads LGHDT; CDR2 reads YNNKEL (reference sequence). CDR3 in DNA: TGTGCCAGCAGCCACTCCTCGAGGAGAACAACTAATGAAAAACTGTTTTTT. It encodes CASSHSSRRTTNEKLFF.

V and J are TRBV30 and TRBJ1-2; perhaps TRBD1 as D (6 bases). The CDR3 is 15 residues long. The V end lost 0 bases, the J end lost 6 bases, and 17 bases lay between the germline ends. Germline loops: CDR1 GTSNPN, CDR2 SVGIG (reference sequence). CDR3 amino acids: CAWSVYVSGGDGYTF. In nucleotides, the CDR3 is TGTGCCTGGAGTGTATATGTGAGTGGGGGCGATGGCTACACCTTC.

This clonotype occurred a few times. The chain has TRBV4-3 and TRBJ2-4, with 11 nucleotides matching TRBD1. CDR1 LGHNA and CDR2 YSLEER come from the germline V gene. After removal of 2 bases from V and 13 bases from J, the junction contained 4 bases not matched to a gene. CDR3 length equals 13 residues. CDR3 DNA sequence: TGCGCCAGCAGCCAACAAGGGACAGGGGGGCAGTACTTC. Protein: CASSQQGTGGQYF.